Below, one T cell receptor beta chain is given with its context. Its target is not known. A junction end diverges from the germline sequence, so it may reflect a read error. The PCR had 60 Vbeta and 13 Jbeta primers. Repertoires were generated with immunoSEQ multiplex PCR, while TCRdb's copy carries only in-frame clones and drops some. In the table there are about 120,000 clones, 77% of which are singletons. The sample originates from a study of cytomegalovirus exposure and HLA in healthy donors. Study conclusions and caveats: HLA alleles showed associations with around 15,000 TCR beta sequences in a later analysis, at a 0.05 false discovery rate.

This CDR3 has 17 amino acids. Germline CDR1 reads SEHNR; CDR2 reads FQNEAQ (reference sequence). The chain recombines TRBV7-9 with TRBJ1-4; possibly TRBD1 for D (6 bases). This sequence originates from a young man in good health and CMV-seropositive. Sequenced material: PBMCs. The CDR3 region is CSSSLGQPNVANEKLFF. In nucleotides, the CDR3 is TGTTCCAGCAGCTTAGGACAGCCTAATGTAGCTAATGAAAAACTGTTTTTT.